This T cell receptor (beta chain) was retrieved from a study of blood T cell repertoires in COVID-19. Turning to the study itself: COVID-19 samples, acute and convalescent, were from the United States, Italy and Spain. Sources were T cells, B-cell-depleted T cells, or PBMCs; the material itself was cDNA or gDNA.

The repertoire was sequenced with immunoSEQ multiplex PCR; TCRdb's copy has only in-frame clones and lacks some. The table shows roughly 230,000 clones, with 80% to 90% occurring only once. The CDR3 contains 13 residues. CDR1 and CDR2 (germline): MNHEY, SMNVEV (reference sequence). Unmatched junction bases numbered 4, after V lost 6 bases and J lost 6 bases. V gene TRBV27 combines with J gene TRBJ1-2; TRBD1 matches at 10 bases. The source is a woman aged 40 to 50 who had recovered from COVID-19. Sequenced input: peripheral blood. CDR3 sequence: CASRRTGGDGYTF. As DNA, the CDR3 is TGTGCCAGCAGGAGGACAGGGGGAGATGGCTACACCTTC.